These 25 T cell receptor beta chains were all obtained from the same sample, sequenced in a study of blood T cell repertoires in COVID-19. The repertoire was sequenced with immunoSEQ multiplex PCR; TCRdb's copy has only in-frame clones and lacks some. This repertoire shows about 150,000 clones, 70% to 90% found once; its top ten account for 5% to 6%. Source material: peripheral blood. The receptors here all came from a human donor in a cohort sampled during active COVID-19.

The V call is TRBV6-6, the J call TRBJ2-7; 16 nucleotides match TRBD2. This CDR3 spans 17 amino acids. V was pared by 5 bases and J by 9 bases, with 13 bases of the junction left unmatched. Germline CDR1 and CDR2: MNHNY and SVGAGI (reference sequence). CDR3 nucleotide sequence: TGTGCCAGCAGTCCCGGGACTAGCGGGAGGGCCCCTGGCGGGCAGTACTTC. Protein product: CASSPGTSGRAPGGQYF.

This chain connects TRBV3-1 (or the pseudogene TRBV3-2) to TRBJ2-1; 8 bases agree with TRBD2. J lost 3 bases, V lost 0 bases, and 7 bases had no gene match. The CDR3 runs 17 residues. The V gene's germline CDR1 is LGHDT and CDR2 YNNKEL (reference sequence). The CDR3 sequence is CASSQDPNSGIYNEQFF. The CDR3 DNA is TGTGCCAGCAGCCAAGATCCGAATAGCGGGATCTACAATGAGCAGTTCTTC.

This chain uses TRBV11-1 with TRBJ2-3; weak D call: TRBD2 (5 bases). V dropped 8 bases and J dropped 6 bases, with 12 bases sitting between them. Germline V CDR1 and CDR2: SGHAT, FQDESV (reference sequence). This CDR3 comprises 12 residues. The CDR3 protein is CASGRTWDTQYF. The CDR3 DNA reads TGTGCCAGCGGGAGAACCTGGGATACGCAGTATTTT.

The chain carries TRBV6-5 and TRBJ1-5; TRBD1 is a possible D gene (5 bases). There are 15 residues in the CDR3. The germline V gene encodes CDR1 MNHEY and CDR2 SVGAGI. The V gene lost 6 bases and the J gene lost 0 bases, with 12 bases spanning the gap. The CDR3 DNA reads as TGTGCCAGCAGCACCGGGACTCATAGCAATCAGCCCCAGCATTTT. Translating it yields CASSTGTHSNQPQHF.

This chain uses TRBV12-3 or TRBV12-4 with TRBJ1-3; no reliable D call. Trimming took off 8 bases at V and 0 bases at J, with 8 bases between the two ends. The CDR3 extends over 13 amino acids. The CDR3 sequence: CASRPSSGNTIYF. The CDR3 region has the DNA TGTGCCAGCCGTCCTTCCTCTGGAAACACCATATATTTT.

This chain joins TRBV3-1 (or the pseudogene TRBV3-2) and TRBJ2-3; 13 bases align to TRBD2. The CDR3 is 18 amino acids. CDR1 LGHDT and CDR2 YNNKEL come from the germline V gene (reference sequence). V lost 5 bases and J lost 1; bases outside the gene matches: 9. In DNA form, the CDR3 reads TGTGCCAGCAGCACAACTAGCGGGAGGGGGGGCGGCACAGATACGCAGTATTTT. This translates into CASSTTSGRGGGTDTQYF.

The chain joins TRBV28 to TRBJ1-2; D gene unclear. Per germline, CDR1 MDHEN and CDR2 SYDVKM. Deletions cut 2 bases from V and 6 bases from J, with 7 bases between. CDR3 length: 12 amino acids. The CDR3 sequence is CASSLDRDGYTF. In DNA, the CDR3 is TGTGCCAGCAGTTTAGATCGGGATGGCTACACCTTC.

CDR3 sequence (DNA): TGTGCCAGCAGCCCACGGTTAAGCTCCCCCCCCTACGAGCAGTACTTC. It is translated as CASSPRLSSPPYEQYF. V gene TRBV4-2 combines with J gene TRBJ2-7; no firm D call. Trimming pared 4 bases from V and 2 bases from J, leaving 18 bases between. The CDR3 loop spans 16 amino acids. The germline gives CDR1 LGHNA, CDR2 YNFKEQ.

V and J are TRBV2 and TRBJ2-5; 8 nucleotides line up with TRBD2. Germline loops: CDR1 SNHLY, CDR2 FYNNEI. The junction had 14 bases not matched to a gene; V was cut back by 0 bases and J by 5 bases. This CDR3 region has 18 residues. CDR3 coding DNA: TGTGCCAGCAGTGAAGCAGGATGGGGGAGCGGGAGTTTCGAGACCCAGTACTTC. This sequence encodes CASSEAGWGSGSFETQYF.

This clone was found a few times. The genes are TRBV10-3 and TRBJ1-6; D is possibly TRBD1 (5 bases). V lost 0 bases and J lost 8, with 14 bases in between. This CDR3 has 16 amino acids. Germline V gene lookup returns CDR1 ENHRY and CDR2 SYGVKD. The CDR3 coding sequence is TGTGCCATCAGTGAGTCGGCTGGGGCACACTATTCACCCCTCCACTTT. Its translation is CAISESAGAHYSPLHF.

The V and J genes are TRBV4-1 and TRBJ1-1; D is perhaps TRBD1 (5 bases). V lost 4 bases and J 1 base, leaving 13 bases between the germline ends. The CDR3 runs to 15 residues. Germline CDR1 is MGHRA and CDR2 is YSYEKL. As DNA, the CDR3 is TGCGCCAGCAGCCCCCGAGAAGGGGAGAACACTGAAGCTTTCTTT. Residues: CASSPREGENTEAFF.

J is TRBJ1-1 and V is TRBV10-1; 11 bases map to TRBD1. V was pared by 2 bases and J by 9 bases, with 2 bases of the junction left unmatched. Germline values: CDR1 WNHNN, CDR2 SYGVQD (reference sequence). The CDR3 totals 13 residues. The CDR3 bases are TGCGCCAGCAGTGAGGGGACAGGGGGAAAAGCTTTCTTT. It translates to CASSEGTGGKAFF.

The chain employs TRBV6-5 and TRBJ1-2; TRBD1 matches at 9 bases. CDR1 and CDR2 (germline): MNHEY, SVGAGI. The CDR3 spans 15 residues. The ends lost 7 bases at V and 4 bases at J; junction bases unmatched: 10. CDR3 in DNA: TGTGCCAGCACCCCAAGTGGGACAGGGACCTATGGCTACACCTTC. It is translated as CASTPSGTGTYGYTF.

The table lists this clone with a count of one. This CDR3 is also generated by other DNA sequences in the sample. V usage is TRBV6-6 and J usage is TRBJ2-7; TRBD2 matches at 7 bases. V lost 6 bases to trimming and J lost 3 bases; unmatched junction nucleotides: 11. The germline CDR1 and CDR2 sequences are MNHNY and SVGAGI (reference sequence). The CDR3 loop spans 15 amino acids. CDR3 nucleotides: TGTGCCAGCAGATCGAAGCGGGAAGTAAGCTACGAGCAGTACTTC. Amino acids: CASRSKREVSYEQYF.

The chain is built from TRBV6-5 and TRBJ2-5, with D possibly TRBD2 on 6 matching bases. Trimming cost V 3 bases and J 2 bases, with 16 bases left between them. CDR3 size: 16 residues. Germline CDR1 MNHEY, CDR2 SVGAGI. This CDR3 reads CASSYGAGWDQETQYF. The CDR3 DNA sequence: TGTGCCAGCAGTTATGGAGCGGGCTGGGATCAAGAGACCCAGTACTTC.

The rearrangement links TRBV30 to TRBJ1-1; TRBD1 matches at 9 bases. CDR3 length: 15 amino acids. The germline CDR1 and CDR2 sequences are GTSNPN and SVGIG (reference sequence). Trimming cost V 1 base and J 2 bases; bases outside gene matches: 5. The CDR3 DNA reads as TGTGCCTGGAGTGAGTGGACAGGGGCTAACACTGAAGCTTTCTTT. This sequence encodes CAWSEWTGANTEAFF.

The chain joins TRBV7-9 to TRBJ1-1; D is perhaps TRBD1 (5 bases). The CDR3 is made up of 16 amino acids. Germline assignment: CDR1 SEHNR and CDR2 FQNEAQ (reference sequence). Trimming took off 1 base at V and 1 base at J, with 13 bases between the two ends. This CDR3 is CASSLVSGNRNTEAFF. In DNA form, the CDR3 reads TGTGCCAGCAGCTTAGTATCAGGGAACCGGAACACTGAAGCTTTCTTT.

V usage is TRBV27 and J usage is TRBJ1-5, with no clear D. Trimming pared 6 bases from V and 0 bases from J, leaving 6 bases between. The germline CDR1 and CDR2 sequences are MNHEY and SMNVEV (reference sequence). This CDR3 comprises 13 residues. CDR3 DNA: TGTGCCAGCAGCCCTCTTAGCAATCAGCCCCAGCATTTT. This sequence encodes CASSPLSNQPQHF.

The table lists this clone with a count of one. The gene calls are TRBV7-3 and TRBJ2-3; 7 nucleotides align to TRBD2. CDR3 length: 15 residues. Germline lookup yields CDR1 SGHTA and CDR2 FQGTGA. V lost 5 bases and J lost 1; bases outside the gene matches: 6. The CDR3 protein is CASSLLASGTDTQYF. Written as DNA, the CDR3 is TGTGCCAGCAGCCTACTAGCGTCGGGCACAGATACGCAGTATTTT. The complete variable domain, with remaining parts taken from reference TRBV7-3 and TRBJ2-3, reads GAGVSQTPSNKVTEKGKYVELRCDPISGHTALYWYRQSLGQGPEFLIYFQGTGAADDSGLPNDRFFAVRPEGSVSTLKIQRTERGDSAVYLCASSLLASGTDTQYFGPGTRLTVL.

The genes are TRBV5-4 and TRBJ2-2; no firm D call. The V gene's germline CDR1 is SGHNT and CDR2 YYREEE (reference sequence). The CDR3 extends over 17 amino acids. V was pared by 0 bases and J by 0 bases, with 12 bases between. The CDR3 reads CASSLAKSRANTGELFF. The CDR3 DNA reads TGTGCCAGCAGCTTGGCCAAGTCTAGAGCGAACACCGGGGAGCTGTTTTTT.

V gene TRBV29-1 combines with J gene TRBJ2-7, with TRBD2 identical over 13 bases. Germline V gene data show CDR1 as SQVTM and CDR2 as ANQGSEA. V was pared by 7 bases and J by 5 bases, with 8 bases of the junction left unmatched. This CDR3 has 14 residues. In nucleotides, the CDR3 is TGCAGCGCGCAACTAGCGGGGGGGCTTCACGAGCAGTACTTC. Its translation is CSAQLAGGLHEQYF.

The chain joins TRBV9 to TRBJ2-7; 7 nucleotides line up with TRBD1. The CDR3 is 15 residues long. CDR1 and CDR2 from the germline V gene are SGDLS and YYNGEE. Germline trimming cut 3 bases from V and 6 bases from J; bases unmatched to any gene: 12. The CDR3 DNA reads TGTGCCAGCAGCGCCTCCCCTCACACAGGGGCCGAGCAGTACTTC. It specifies CASSASPHTGAEQYF.

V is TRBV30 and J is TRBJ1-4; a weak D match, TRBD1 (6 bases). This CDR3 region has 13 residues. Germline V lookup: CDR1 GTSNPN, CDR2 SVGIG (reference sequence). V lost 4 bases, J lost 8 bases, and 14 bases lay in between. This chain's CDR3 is CAWNGGAEEKLFF. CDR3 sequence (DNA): TGTGCCTGGAATGGGGGGGCTGAGGAAAAACTGTTTTTT.

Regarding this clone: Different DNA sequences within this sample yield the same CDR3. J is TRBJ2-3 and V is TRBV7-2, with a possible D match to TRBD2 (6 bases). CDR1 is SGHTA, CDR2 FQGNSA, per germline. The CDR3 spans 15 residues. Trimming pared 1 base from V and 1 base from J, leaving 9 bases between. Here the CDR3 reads CASSLVAGRTDTQYF. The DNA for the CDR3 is TGTGCCAGCAGCTTAGTGGCGGGACGCACAGATACGCAGTATTTT. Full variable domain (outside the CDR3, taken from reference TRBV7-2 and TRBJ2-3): GAGVSQSPSNKVTEKGKDVELRCDPISGHTALYWYRQSLGQGLEFLIYFQGNSAPDKSGLPSDRFSAERTGGSVSTLTIQRTQQEDSAVYLCASSLVAGRTDTQYFGPGTRLTVL.

CDR3 DNA: TGTGCCAGCAACCTACACGCAGGGGCGCAGGACGAGCAGTACTTC. It translates to CASNLHAGAQDEQYF. The rearrangement uses TRBV11-1 and TRBJ2-7; a weak D match, TRBD1 (6 bases). Germline V gene data show CDR1 as SGHAT and CDR2 as FQDESV (reference sequence). V gave up 7 bases and J gave up 5 bases, with 21 bases separating them. The CDR3 totals 15 residues.